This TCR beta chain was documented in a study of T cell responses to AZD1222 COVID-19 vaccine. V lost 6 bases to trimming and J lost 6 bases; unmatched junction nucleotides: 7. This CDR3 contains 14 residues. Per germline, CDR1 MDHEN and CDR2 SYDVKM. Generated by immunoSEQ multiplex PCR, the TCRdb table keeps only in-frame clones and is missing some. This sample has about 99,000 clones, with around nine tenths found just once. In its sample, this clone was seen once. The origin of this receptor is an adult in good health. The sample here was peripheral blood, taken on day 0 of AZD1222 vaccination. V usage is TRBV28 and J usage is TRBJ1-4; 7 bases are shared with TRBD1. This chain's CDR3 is CASSPTGTDEKLFF. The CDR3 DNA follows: TGTGCCAGCAGCCCGACAGGGACGGATGAAAAACTGTTTTTT.